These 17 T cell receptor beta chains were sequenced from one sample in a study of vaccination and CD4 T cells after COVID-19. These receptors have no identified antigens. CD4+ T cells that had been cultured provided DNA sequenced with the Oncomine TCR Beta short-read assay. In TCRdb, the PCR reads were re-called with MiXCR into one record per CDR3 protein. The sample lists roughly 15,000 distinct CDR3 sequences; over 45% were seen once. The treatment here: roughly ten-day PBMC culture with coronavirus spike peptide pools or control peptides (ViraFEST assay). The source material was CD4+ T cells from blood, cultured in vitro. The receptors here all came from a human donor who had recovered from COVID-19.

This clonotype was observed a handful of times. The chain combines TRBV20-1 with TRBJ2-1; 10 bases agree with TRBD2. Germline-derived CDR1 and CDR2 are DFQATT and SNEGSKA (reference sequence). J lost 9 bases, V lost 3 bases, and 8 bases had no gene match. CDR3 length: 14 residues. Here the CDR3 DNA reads TGCAGTGCTAGTATTAGCGGGAGGTCTGGTGAGCAGTTCTTC. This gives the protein CSASISGRSGEQFF.

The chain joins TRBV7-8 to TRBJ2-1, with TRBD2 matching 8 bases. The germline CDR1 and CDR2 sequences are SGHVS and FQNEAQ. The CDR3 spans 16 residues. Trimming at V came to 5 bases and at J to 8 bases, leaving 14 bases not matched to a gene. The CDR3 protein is CASSPGRSSGIYEQFF. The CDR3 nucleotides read TGTGCCAGCAGCCCGGGTAGGAGTAGCGGGATTTATGAGCAGTTCTTC.

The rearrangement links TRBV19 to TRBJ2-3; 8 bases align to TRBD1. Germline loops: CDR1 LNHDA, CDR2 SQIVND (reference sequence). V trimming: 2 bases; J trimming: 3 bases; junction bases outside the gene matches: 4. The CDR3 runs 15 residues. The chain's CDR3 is CASSINGDRTDTQYF. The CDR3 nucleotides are TGTGCCAGTAGTATAAATGGGGACAGGACAGATACGCAGTATTTT. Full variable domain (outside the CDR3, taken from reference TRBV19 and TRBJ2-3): DGGITQSPKYLFRKEGQNVTLSCEQNLNHDAMYWYRQDPGQGLRLIYYSQIVNDFQKGDIAEGYSVSREKKESFPLTVTSAQKNPTAFYLCASSINGDRTDTQYFGPGTRLTVL.

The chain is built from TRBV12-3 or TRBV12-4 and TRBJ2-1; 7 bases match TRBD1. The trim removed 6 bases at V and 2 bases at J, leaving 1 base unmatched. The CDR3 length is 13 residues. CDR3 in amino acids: CASSQGAYNEQFF. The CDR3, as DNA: TGTGCCAGCAGCCAGGGGGCCTACAATGAGCAGTTCTTC.

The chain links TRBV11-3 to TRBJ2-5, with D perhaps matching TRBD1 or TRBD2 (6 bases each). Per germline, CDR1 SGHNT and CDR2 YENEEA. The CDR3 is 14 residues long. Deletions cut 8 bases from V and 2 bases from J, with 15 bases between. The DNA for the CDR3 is TGTGCCAGCTCGGGCGGCGGGACACAAGAGACCCAGTACTTC. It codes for CASSGGGTQETQYF.

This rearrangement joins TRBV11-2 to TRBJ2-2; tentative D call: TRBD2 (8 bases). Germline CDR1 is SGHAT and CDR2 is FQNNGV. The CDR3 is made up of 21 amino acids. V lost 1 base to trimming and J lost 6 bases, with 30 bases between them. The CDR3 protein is CASSLALREGGSGRGAGELFF. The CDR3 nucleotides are TGTGCCAGCAGCTTAGCCCTCCGTGAAGGGGGCTCCGGGAGGGGGGCCGGGGAGCTGTTTTTT.

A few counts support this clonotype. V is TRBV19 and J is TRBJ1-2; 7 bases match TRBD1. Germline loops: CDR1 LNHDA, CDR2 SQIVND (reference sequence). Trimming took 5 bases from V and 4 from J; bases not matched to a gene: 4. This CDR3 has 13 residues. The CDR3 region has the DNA TGTGCCAGTAGTCCGACAGGGACCTATGGCTACACCTTC. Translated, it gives CASSPTGTYGYTF.

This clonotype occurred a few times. CDR3 in DNA: TGTGCCAGCAGGTGGACAGGGGTTTCACCCCTCCACTTT. Translated, it gives CASRWTGVSPLHF. The chain uses TRBV27 and TRBJ1-6; 9 nucleotides align to TRBD1. Trimming at V came to 6 bases and at J to 9 bases, leaving 3 bases not matched to a gene. The CDR3 has 13 residues. Germline CDR1 is MNHEY and CDR2 is SMNVEV (reference sequence).

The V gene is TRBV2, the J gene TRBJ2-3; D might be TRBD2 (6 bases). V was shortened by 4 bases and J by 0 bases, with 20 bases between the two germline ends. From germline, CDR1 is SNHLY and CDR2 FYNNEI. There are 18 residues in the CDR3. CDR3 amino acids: CASSVFRFLASSTDTQYF. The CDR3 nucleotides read TGTGCCAGCAGTGTGTTTAGATTCCTAGCGAGTAGCACAGATACGCAGTATTTT.

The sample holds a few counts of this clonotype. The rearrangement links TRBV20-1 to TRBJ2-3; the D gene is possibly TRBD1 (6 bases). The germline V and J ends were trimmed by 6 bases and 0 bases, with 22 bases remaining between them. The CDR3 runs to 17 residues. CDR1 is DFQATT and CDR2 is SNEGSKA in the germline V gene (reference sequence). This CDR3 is CSANLGYRASSTDTQYF. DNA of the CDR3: TGCAGTGCCAACCTAGGGTACAGGGCTTCTAGCACAGATACGCAGTATTTT.

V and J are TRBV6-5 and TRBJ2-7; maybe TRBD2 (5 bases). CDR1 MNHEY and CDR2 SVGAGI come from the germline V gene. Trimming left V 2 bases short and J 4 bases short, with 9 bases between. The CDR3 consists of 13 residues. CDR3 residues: CASSYRGGYEQYF. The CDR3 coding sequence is TGTGCCAGCAGTTACCGGGGTGGTTACGAGCAGTACTTC.

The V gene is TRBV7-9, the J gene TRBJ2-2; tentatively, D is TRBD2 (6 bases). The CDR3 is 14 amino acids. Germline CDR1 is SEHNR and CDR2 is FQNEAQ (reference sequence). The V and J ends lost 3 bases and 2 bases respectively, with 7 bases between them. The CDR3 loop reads CASSLTSNTGELFF. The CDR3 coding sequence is TGTGCCAGCAGCTTGACTAGTAACACCGGGGAGCTGTTTTTT.

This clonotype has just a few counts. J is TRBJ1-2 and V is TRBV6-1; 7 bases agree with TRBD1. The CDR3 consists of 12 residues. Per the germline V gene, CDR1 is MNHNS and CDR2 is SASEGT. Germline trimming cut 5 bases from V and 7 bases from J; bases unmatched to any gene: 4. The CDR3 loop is CASSSRQGGYTF. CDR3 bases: TGTGCCAGCAGTAGCCGACAGGGTGGCTACACCTTC.

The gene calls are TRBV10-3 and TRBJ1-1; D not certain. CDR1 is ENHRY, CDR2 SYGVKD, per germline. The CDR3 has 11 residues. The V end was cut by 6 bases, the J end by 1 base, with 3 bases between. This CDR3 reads CAIRQNTEAFF. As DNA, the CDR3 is TGTGCCATCAGACAGAACACTGAAGCTTTCTTT.

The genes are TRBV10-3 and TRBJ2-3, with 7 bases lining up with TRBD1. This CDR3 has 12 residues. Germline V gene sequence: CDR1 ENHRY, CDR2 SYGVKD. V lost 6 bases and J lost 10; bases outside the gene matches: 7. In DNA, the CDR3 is TGTGCCATCAGCTGGGACAGTGGTGCGCAGTATTTT. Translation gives CAISWDSGAQYF.

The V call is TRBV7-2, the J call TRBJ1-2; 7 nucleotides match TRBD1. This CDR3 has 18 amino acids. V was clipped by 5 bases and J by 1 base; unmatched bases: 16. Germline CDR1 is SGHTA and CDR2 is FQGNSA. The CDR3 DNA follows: TGTGCCAGCAGCAAACGGGACAGACCGACCTATCGTAACTATGGCTACACCTTC. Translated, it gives CASSKRDRPTYRNYGYTF.

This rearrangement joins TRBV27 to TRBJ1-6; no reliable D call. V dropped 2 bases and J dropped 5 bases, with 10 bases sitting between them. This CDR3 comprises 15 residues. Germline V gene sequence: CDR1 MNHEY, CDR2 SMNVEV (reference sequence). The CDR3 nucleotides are TGTGCCAGCAGTTTAGGGCAGCAAAATAATTCACCCCTCCACTTT. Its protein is CASSLGQQNNSPLHF.